These 30 T cell receptor beta chains share one sample of origin, sequenced in a study of breast tumors, draining lymph nodes, adjacent tissues. Samples came from axillary lymph nodes draining the breast cancer. TCRdb re-called the multiplex PCR reads with MiXCR, one entry per CDR3 protein. The sample lists 150,000 to 200,000 distinct CDR3 sequences, 33% occurring once. Sequenced material: axillary lymph node tissue. The receptors derive from a female donor with breast cancer. Some clones in this sample may be carry-over from other donors' samples.

The V call is TRBV7-8, the J call TRBJ2-6; D remains unclear. With 1 base removed from V and 9 bases from J, the gap between germline ends came to 16 bases. Germline V lookup: CDR1 SGHVS, CDR2 FQNEAQ. CDR3 length equals 16 residues. This CDR3 is CASSLVLPRVDNVLTF. The CDR3, as DNA: TGTGCCAGCAGCTTAGTATTACCTAGGGTGGACAACGTCCTGACTTTC.

The chain recombines TRBV5-4 with TRBJ1-2; D remains unclear. Trimming shortened V by 1 base and J by 4 bases, and 11 bases separated the two germline ends. The germline gives CDR1 SGHNT, CDR2 YYREEE (reference sequence). The CDR3 has 14 residues. The CDR3 DNA is TGTGCCAGCAGCTTGTTGGGTGCCAGCTATGGCTACACCTTC. This sequence encodes CASSLLGASYGYTF.

About this clonotype: A much larger clone is a single base away; this may be a read error. The chain uses TRBV20-1 and TRBJ1-5, with 7 bases fitting TRBD1. The CDR3 contains 14 residues. Germline CDR1 DFQATT, CDR2 SNEGSKA (reference sequence). The V and J ends lost 3 bases and 6 bases, in that order; junction bases with no gene match: 8. The CDR3 bases are TGCAGTGCTAGCGACGACAGGGTGGGTCAGCCCCAGCATTTT. Residues: CSASDDRVGQPQHF.

DNA of the CDR3: TGTGCCAGCAGTCACGGAACAGGCATACCCTACGAGCAGTACTTC. Protein sequence: CASSHGTGIPYEQYF. J is TRBJ2-7 and V is TRBV6-5; weak D call: TRBD1 (5 bases). V shed 5 bases and J shed 2 bases, with 16 bases lying between them. CDR3 size: 15 residues. The germline CDR1 and CDR2 sequences are MNHEY and SVGAGI.

This clonotype came up many times. The V call is TRBV30, the J call TRBJ2-7; no firm D call. CDR1 and CDR2 (germline): GTSNPN, SVGIG (reference sequence). This CDR3 has 11 residues. V dropped 0 bases and J dropped 5 bases, with 5 bases sitting between them. CDR3 nucleotides: TGTGCCTGGAGTGTGGTCGACGAGCAGTACTTC. It translates to CAWSVVDEQYF. The whole variable domain, remainder taken from reference TRBV30 and TRBJ2-7, is SQTIHQWPATLVQPVGSPLSLECTVEGTSNPNLYWYRQAAGRGLQLLFYSVGIGQISSEVPQNLSASRPQDRQFILSSKKLLLSDSGFYLCAWSVVDEQYFGPGTRLTVT.

As to this clonotype: It may be a read error: a sequence one base away is much more abundant. The conserved closing phenylalanine or tryptophan is absent in this CDR3, likely reflecting a read error. The V and J genes are TRBV9 and TRBJ2-1; no reliable D call. With 4 bases removed from V and 6 bases from J, the gap between germline ends came to 11 bases. Germline V lookup: CDR1 SGDLS, CDR2 YYNGEE. The CDR3 length is 13 residues. CDR3: CASSSSSANEQFS. The CDR3 DNA is TGTGCCAGCAGCTCTTCTAGTGCCAATGAGCAGTTCTCC.

This clonotype occurred many times. V usage is TRBV20-1 and J usage is TRBJ2-7; D tentatively reads TRBD1 or TRBD2 (5 bases each). The germline V gene has CDR1 DFQATT and CDR2 SNEGSKA (reference sequence). V gave up 2 bases and J gave up 4 bases, with 15 bases separating them. The CDR3 is 14 residues long. Here the CDR3 reads CSARRDLSPYEQYF. As DNA, the CDR3 is TGCAGTGCTAGACGGGACCTAAGTCCGTACGAGCAGTACTTC.

This chain connects TRBV7-9 to TRBJ1-5; 8 bases align to TRBD1. With V trimmed by 5 bases and J by 0 bases, 24 bases remained unmatched. CDR3 length equals 22 residues. Germline loops: CDR1 SEHNR, CDR2 FQNEAQ (reference sequence). CDR3 in amino acids: CASSPDRVGVWEWWCSNQPQHF. The CDR3 DNA reads TGTGCCAGCAGCCCGGACAGGGTCGGGGTTTGGGAATGGTGGTGTAGCAATCAGCCCCAGCATTTT.

J is TRBJ2-6 and V is TRBV6-5; D gene uncertain. Germline lookup yields CDR1 MNHEY and CDR2 SVGAGI. This CDR3 spans 11 amino acids. Trimming removed 6 bases from V and 4 bases from J, with 1 base in between. Written as DNA, the CDR3 is TGTGCCAGCAGAGGGGCCAACGTCCTGACTTTC. Residues: CASRGANVLTF.

Ten or more counts support this clonotype. The rearrangement joins TRBV20-1 to TRBJ2-7; TRBD2 agrees at 10 bases. V was clipped by 3 bases and J by 2 bases; unmatched bases: 4. Germline V gene data show CDR1 as DFQATT and CDR2 as SNEGSKA (reference sequence). The CDR3 length is 14 residues. The CDR3 protein is CSASSLAGAYEQYF. Here the CDR3 DNA reads TGCAGTGCTAGTAGTCTAGCGGGGGCCTACGAGCAGTACTTC.

J is TRBJ1-2 and V is TRBV14; 10 positions agree with TRBD1. V was clipped by 5 bases and J by 0 bases; unmatched bases: 9. The CDR3 length is 17 residues. Germline values: CDR1 SGHDN, CDR2 FVKESK. The CDR3 coding sequence is TGTGCCAGCAGCTATAGACAGGGGGCATTACCTAACTATGGCTACACCTTC. Translating gives CASSYRQGALPNYGYTF. The complete variable domain, with remaining parts taken from reference TRBV14 and TRBJ1-2, reads EAGVTQFPSHSVIEKGQTVTLRCDPISGHDNLYWYRRVMGKEIKFLLHFVKESKQDESGMPNNRFLAERTGGTYSTLKVQPAELEDSGVYFCASSYRQGALPNYGYTFGSGTRLTVV.

The V and J genes are TRBV12-5 and TRBJ2-1; D tentatively fits TRBD1 or TRBD2 (6 bases each). CDR1 is LGHNT, CDR2 FRNRAP, per germline. This CDR3 comprises 14 residues. V lost 0 bases and J 4 bases, leaving 7 bases between the germline ends. As DNA, the CDR3 is TGTGCTAGTGGTTTGGTAGGGGGGTACAATGAGCAGTTCTTC. This codes for CASGLVGGYNEQFF. The full variable domain, rest sourced from reference TRBV12-5 and TRBJ2-1, is DARVTQTPRHKVTEMGQEVTMRCQPILGHNTVFWYRQTMMQGLELLAYFRNRAPLDDSGMPKDRFSAEMPDATLATLKIQPSEPRDSAVYFCASGLVGGYNEQFFGPGTRLTVL.

V is TRBV7-2 and J is TRBJ1-3; D uncertain. The ends were cut back, 2 bases at V and 8 bases at J, with 31 bases in the middle. Germline V gene lookup returns CDR1 SGHTA and CDR2 FQGNSA. The CDR3 is 20 residues long. The CDR3: CASSLFRHPIPGRREDTIYF. CDR3 in DNA: TGTGCCAGCAGCTTATTCCGCCACCCGATCCCGGGAAGGCGGGAAGACACCATATATTTT.

This clonotype was detected ten times or more. This rearrangement joins TRBV7-3 to TRBJ2-7, with 11 bases aligning to TRBD2. Trimming cost V 5 bases and J 6 bases; bases outside gene matches: 9. The CDR3 covers 15 residues. Germline CDR1 is SGHTA and CDR2 is FQGTGA. The CDR3 region is CASSLLAGGLGEQYF. CDR3 sequence (DNA): TGTGCCAGCAGCCTCCTAGCGGGGGGCCTGGGCGAGCAGTACTTC.

This clonotype was detected a few times. The V call is TRBV12-3 or TRBV12-4, the J call TRBJ2-4, with D tentatively TRBD2 (6 bases). Trimming removed 5 bases from V and 1 base from J, with 9 bases in between. The CDR3 has 14 residues. This CDR3 reads CASSPGRAKNIQYF. The CDR3 DNA reads as TGTGCCAGCAGTCCAGGGAGGGCCAAAAACATTCAGTACTTC.

At least ten counts were recorded for this clonotype. The rearrangement links TRBV4-1 to TRBJ2-1, with 12 positions matching TRBD2. Unmatched junction bases numbered 4, after V lost 1 base and J lost 6 bases. The CDR3 consists of 16 residues. In germline, CDR1 is MGHRA, CDR2 YSYEKL. The CDR3 reads CASSQVGTSGFNEQFF. For the CDR3, the DNA is TGCGCCAGCAGCCAAGTGGGGACTAGCGGGTTCAATGAGCAGTTCTTC.

This chain connects TRBV5-1 to TRBJ2-3; 9 nucleotides align to TRBD2. V lost 4 bases, J lost 2 bases, and 14 bases stayed unmatched. This CDR3 comprises 18 residues. CDR1 is SGHRS and CDR2 is YFSETQ in the germline V gene. The CDR3 is CASSRLTSGDFYTDTQYF. The CDR3 region has the DNA TGCGCCAGCAGCCGATTGACTAGCGGAGACTTTTACACAGATACGCAGTATTTT.

Details on this clonotype: Compared with germline, one end of the junction differs, possibly owing to a read error. This rearrangement joins TRBV12-3 or TRBV12-4 to TRBJ2-5; D not resolved. The CDR3 has 14 residues. The CDR3 DNA follows: TGTGCCAGCAGTTCGCAGAGATTCCAAGGGACCCAGTACTTC. Protein sequence: CASSSQRFQGTQYF.

The chain joins TRBV7-8 to TRBJ1-1; weak D call: TRBD1 (5 bases). CDR1 is SGHVS and CDR2 is FQNEAQ in the germline V gene. The CDR3 is made up of 18 amino acids. Between the trimmed V and J ends, which lost 4 bases and 2 bases, there was a span of 23 bases. DNA for the CDR3: TGTGCCAGCAGCTCCATCCACTCGGTCGGGGCACTAAACACTGAAGCTTTCTTT. Its protein product is CASSSIHSVGALNTEAFF.

This clonotype was seen a single time. CDR3 in amino acids: CASSKTPSGTGANYGYTF. Here the CDR3 DNA reads TGTGCCAGCAGTAAAACCCCCAGCGGGACAGGGGCCAACTATGGCTACACCTTC. The gene calls are TRBV7-2 and TRBJ1-2, with TRBD1 identical over 10 bases. The junction had 15 bases not matched to a gene; V was cut back by 6 bases and J by 2 bases. The CDR3 has 18 amino acids. The germline gives CDR1 SGHTA, CDR2 FQGNSA.

Of note for this clonotype: One base away lies a much larger clone, so this may be a sequencing read error. Written as DNA, the CDR3 is TGTGCCAGCAGTTCTGGGCTCCCCACAGATACGCAGTATTTT. It yields the protein CASSSGLPTDTQYF. The chain uses TRBV12-3 or TRBV12-4 and TRBJ2-3; unclear D gene. The ends were cut back, 4 bases at V and 2 bases at J, with 10 bases in the middle. The CDR3 has 14 amino acids.

This clonotype was picked up many times. The chain combines TRBV7-9 with TRBJ1-2; 7 bases fit TRBD1. V shed 1 base and J 4 bases; nucleotides not matched to a gene: 3. The CDR3 spans 14 residues. Germline V gives CDR1 SEHNR, CDR2 FQNEAQ (reference sequence). As DNA, the CDR3 is TGTGCCAGCAGCTTAGAGGGGGCTTTCTATGGCTACACCTTC. Translated, it gives CASSLEGAFYGYTF.

Ten or more counts support this clonotype. The genes are TRBV25-1 and TRBJ1-2, with unresolved D. The length of the CDR3 is 14 residues. With 2 bases removed from V and 8 bases from J, the gap between germline ends came to 15 bases. Germline V CDR1 and CDR2: MGHDK, SYGVNS. The DNA of the CDR3 is TGTGCCAGCAGTGAAGCCGGCCGATGGGAGGGCTACACCTTC. Protein: CASSEAGRWEGYTF.

The chain joins TRBV4-1 to TRBJ1-1; TRBD1 might be the D (6 bases). V lost 1 base to trimming and J lost 2 bases, with 11 bases between them. The CDR3 is 15 residues long. Germline CDR1 reads MGHRA; CDR2 reads YSYEKL. The CDR3 coding sequence is TGCGCCAGCAGCCAAGGACGGGACACCAACACTGAAGCTTTCTTT. Translated, it gives CASSQGRDTNTEAFF.

This clonotype came up many times. This sequence joins TRBV19 and TRBJ1-2; D might be TRBD1 (6 bases). V was cut by 6 bases and J by 8 bases, with 16 bases left in between. CDR1 is LNHDA, CDR2 SQIVND, per germline (reference sequence). The CDR3 has 13 residues. CDR3 DNA sequence: TGTGCCAGTAGCGAACAGACAGGACTAGGCTACACCTTC. Its translation: CASSEQTGLGYTF. Looking up the rest from reference TRBV19 and TRBJ1-2 gives the full variable domain: DGGITQSPKYLFRKEGQNVTLSCEQNLNHDAMYWYRQDPGQGLRLIYYSQIVNDFQKGDIAEGYSVSREKKESFPLTVTSAQKNPTAFYLCASSEQTGLGYTFGSGTRLTVV.

This clonotype has a count of ten or more. The chain recombines TRBV7-9 with TRBJ2-7; 11 bases line up with TRBD1. V lost 7 bases, J lost 2 bases, and 1 base stayed unmatched. The germline V gene has CDR1 SEHNR and CDR2 FQNEAQ (reference sequence). The CDR3 has 13 residues. This chain's CDR3 is CASTGQGAYEQYF. DNA of the CDR3: TGTGCCAGCACGGGACAGGGGGCCTACGAGCAGTACTTC.

This clonotype was found many times. This sequence joins TRBV7-9 and TRBJ1-6; 9 bases fit TRBD1. Trimming took 2 bases from V and 9 from J; bases not matched to a gene: 8. CDR1 and CDR2 (germline): SEHNR, FQNEAQ (reference sequence). CDR3 size: 16 residues. CDR3 coding DNA: TGTGCCAGCAGCTTAAGGACAGGGGATGTTTCTTCACCCCTCCACTTT. Protein product: CASSLRTGDVSSPLHF.

This clonotype was found a few times. This chain uses TRBV7-3 with TRBJ2-4; D not resolved. Trimming cost V 5 bases and J 6 bases, with 8 bases left between them. The CDR3 sequence is 12 residues long. Germline V lookup: CDR1 SGHTA, CDR2 FQGTGA. The CDR3 spells CASSADSNIQYF. CDR3 nucleotides: TGTGCCAGCAGCGCCGATTCAAACATTCAGTACTTC.

This clonotype has a count of ten or more. The J gene is TRBJ2-1, the V gene TRBV7-2, with 8 bases fitting TRBD2. The V gene end was trimmed by 1 base and the J gene end by 14 bases; junction bases not matched to a gene: 4. The CDR3 is 12 amino acids. Germline values: CDR1 SGHTA, CDR2 FQGNSA. The CDR3 DNA sequence: TGTGCCAGCAGCTTAGAACACGGGGGGGAGTTCTTC. It codes for CASSLEHGGEFF.

This clonotype has at least ten counts. The gene calls are TRBV7-9 and TRBJ2-7, with a tentative D call TRBD1 (6 bases). Trimming removed 1 base from V and 6 bases from J, with 10 bases in between. CDR3 length: 13 residues. Germline assignment: CDR1 SEHNR and CDR2 FQNEAQ (reference sequence). CDR3 loop: CASSLGRQVEQYF. CDR3 sequence (DNA): TGTGCCAGCAGCTTAGGGAGACAGGTCGAGCAGTACTTC. The complete variable domain, with remaining parts taken from reference TRBV7-9 and TRBJ2-7, reads DTGVSQNPRHKITKRGQNVTFRCDPISEHNRLYWYRQTLGQGPEFLTYFQNEAQLEKSRLLSDRFSAERPKGSFSTLEIQRTEQGDSAMYLCASSLGRQVEQYFGPGTRLTVT.